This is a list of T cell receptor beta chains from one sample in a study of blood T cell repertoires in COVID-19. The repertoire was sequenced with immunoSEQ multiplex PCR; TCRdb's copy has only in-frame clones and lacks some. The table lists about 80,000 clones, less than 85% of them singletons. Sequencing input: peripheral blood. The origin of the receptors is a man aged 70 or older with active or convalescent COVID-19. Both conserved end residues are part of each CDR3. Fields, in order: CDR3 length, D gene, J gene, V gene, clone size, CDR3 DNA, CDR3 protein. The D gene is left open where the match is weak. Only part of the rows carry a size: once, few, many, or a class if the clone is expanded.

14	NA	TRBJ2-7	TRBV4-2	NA	TGTGCCAGCAGCCAAGAAGGGGGGGAGAACGAGCAGTACTTC	CASSQEGGENEQYF
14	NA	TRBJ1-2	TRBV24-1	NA	TGTGCCACCAGTGACCCGGGACTGCGCTATGGCTACACCTTC	CATSDPGLRYGYTF
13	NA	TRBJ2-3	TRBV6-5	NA	TGTGCCAGCAGGCAAGGGGGCACAGATACGCAGTATTTT	CASRQGGTDTQYF
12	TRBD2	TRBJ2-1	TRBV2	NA	TGTGCCGCGCGCGGGGGGGCCTATGAGCAGTTCTTC	CAARGGAYEQFF
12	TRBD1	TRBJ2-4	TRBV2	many	TGTGCCAGCACTGGACAGGGAAACATTCAGTACTTC	CASTGQGNIQYF
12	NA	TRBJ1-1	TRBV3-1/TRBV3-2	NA	TGTGCCAGCAGCCACGACACCGTTGAAGCTTTCTTT	CASSHDTVEAFF
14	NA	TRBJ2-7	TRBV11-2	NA	TGTGCCAGCAGCCCCCGACTCCTGATTTACGAGCAGTACTTC	CASSPRLLIYEQYF
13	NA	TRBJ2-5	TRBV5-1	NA	TGCGCCAGCTACCAGGGTCAGCAAGAGACCCAGTACTTC	CASYQGQQETQYF
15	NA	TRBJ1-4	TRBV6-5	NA	TGTGCCACCACCCGAAAGGGAGGTGGAATGGAAAAACTGTTTTTT	CATTRKGGGMEKLFF
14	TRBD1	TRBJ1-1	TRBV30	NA	TGTGCCTGGAGTATTACAGGGGTGGACACTGAAGCTTTCTTT	CAWSITGVDTEAFF
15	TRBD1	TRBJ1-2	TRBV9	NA	TGTGCCAGCAGCACCGGGACAGTGGGGAACTATGGCTACACCTTC	CASSTGTVGNYGYTF
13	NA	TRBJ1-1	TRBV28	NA	TGTGCCAGCAGTTTTCGGGATAGCACTGAAGCTTTCTTT	CASSFRDSTEAFF
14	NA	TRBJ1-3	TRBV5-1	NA	TGCGCCAGCAGTAGGACAGACTCTGGAAACACCATATATTTT	CASSRTDSGNTIYF
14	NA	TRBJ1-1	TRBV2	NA	TGTGCCAGCAGTGACCCAACTTTGTACACTGAAGCTTTCTTT	CASSDPTLYTEAFF
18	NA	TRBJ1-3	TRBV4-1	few	TGCGCCAGCAGCCAAGGGGTATCGGGACTGATCTCTGGAAACACCATATATTTT	CASSQGVSGLISGNTIYF
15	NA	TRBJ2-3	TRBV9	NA	TGTGCCAGCAGACGAGGACACGGTTCGAAAGATACGCAGTATTTT	CASRRGHGSKDTQYF
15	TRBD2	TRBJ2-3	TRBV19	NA	TGTGCCACCAACGACAGAGCGGGGGGCTCAGATACGCAGTATTTT	CATNDRAGGSDTQYF
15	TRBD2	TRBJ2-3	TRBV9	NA	TGTGCCAGCAGCGTAACAGGGACTAGCGCAGATACGCAGTATTTT	CASSVTGTSADTQYF
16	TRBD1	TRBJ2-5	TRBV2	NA	TGTGCCAGCAAGGCGGACAGGGGGCTATCGCAAGAGACCCAGTACTTC	CASKADRGLSQETQYF
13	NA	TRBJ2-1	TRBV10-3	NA	TGTGCCATCAGTCTGGCAACCTACAATGAGCAGTTCTTC	CAISLATYNEQFF
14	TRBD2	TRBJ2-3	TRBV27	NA	TGTGCCAGCAGTCTAGCGGGGGGGCCAGATACGCAGTATTTT	CASSLAGGPDTQYF
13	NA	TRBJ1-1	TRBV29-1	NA	TGCAGCGCCGAGGTATCGGCGAACACTGAAGCTTTCTTT	CSAEVSANTEAFF
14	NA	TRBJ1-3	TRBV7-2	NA	TGTGCCAGCAGCTCGCGGGGGGCTGGAAACACCATATATTTT	CASSSRGAGNTIYF
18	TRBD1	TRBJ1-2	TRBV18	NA	TGTGCCAGCTCACCGTACCGGGACAGAAGAGGGTCGGGGTATGGCTACACCTTC	CASSPYRDRRGSGYGYTF
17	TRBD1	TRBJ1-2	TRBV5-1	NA	TGCGCCAGCTCCCCAGGGGACAGTACTGCCTACGGGTGGGGCTACACCTTC	CASSPGDSTAYGWGYTF
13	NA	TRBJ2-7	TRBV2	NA	TGTGCCAGCCGGGACTTCTCATCCTACGAGCAGTACTTC	CASRDFSSYEQYF
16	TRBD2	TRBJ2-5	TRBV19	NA	TGTGCCAGTAGGGATCAGACTAGCTTAGGTATTGAGACCCAGTACTTC	CASRDQTSLGIETQYF
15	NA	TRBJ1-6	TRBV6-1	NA	TGTGCCAGCAGTGAAACCCCAACAAGTTATTCACCCCTCCACTTT	CASSETPTSYSPLHF
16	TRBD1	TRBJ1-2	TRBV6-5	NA	TGTGCCAGCAGTTACTCGACGGGACAGGGGGACTATGGCTACACCTTC	CASSYSTGQGDYGYTF
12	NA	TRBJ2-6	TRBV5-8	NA	TGTGCCAGCAGCTCTGTCCCCAACGTCCTGACTTTC	CASSSVPNVLTF
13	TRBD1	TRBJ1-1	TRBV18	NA	TGTGCCAGCTCACGGGACAGGAACACTGAAGCTTTCTTT	CASSRDRNTEAFF
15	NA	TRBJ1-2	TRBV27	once	TGTGCCAGCGCGTCTAACACGGGGAGGGTGATGGGCTACACCTTC	CASASNTGRVMGYTF
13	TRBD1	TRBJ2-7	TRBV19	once	TGTGCCAGTAGTATCTACCCAGGGGGCGAGCAGTACTTC	CASSIYPGGEQYF
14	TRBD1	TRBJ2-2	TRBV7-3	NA	TGTGCCAGCAGCCTTACAGGGGGCACCGGGGAGCTGTTTTTT	CASSLTGGTGELFF
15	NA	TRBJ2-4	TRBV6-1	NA	TGTGCCAGCAGTGATAACATGGTAGCCAAAAACATTCAGTACTTC	CASSDNMVAKNIQYF
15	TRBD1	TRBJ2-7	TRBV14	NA	TGTGCCAGCAGCCACAGATGGACAGGGGGCTACGAGCAGTACTTC	CASSHRWTGGYEQYF
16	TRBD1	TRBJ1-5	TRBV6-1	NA	TGTGCCAGCAGTGGCGGAACGGGACAGGGACATCAGCCCCAGCATTTT	CASSGGTGQGHQPQHF
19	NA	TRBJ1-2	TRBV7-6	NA	TGTGCCAGCAGGCCTTCCTTGATGGGGGCCACACTTCATAACTATGGCTACACCTTC	CASRPSLMGATLHNYGYTF
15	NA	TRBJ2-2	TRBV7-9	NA	TGTGCCAGCAGCTTGGCTAGCGTCAACACCGGGGAGCTGTTTTTT	CASSLASVNTGELFF
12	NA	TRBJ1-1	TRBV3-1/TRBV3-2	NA	TGTGCCAGCAGCCAAGCGGAGGGTAAAGCTTTCTTT	CASSQAEGKAFF
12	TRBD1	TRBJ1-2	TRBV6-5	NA	TGTGCCAGCAGACGACAGGGTTATGGCTACACCTTC	CASRRQGYGYTF
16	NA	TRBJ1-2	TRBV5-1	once	TGCGCCAGCAGCTTGGCCGGGCAGGGGTTAGGATATGGCTACACCTTC	CASSLAGQGLGYGYTF
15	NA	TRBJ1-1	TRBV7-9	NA	TGTGCCAGCAGCTTGACGTCCGGCGGCAACACTGAAGCTTTCTTT	CASSLTSGGNTEAFF
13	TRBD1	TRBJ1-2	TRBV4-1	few	TGCGCCAGCAGCCAGACAGGGGGCTATGGCTACACCTTC	CASSQTGGYGYTF
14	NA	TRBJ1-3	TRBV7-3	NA	TGTGCCAGCAGCGCAACAGGGACAGGAAACACCATATATTTT	CASSATGTGNTIYF